This T cell receptor beta chain was found in a study of long-term antiretroviral therapy in people with HIV. Study results and limitations: The study found narrower CDR3 length ranges in HIV repertoires than in controls.

CDR3 length: 13 amino acids. CDR1 and CDR2 (germline): SNHLY, FYNNEI. V gave up 8 bases and J gave up 0 bases, with 10 bases separating them. In the case of this clone: Its target is unknown.

Running of the v3.0 immunoSEQ assay took place at survey level. Clones were sequenced by immunoSEQ multiplex PCR, and TCRdb holds only the in-frame ones, with some missing. The repertoire holds more than 35,000 clones, with around 94% as singletons. This chain connects TRBV2 to TRBJ1-1; perhaps TRBD1 as D (6 bases). Sequences were derived from unsorted PBMCs, sampled 4.1 years after starting antiretroviral therapy. This TCR was sampled from a woman in her 50s with HIV. The CDR3 nucleotides read TGTGCCAGCCCCACAGGGTTGAACACTGAAGCTTTCTTT. Protein product: CASPTGLNTEAFF.